One and the same sample provided the 25 T cell receptor beta chains below, sequenced in a study of shared clonotypes between healthy human individuals. Using immunoSEQ multiplex PCR, the repertoire was profiled, and TCRdb retains in-frame clones only, with some absent. The sample includes roughly 490,000 clones, 70% to 80% seen only once; the top ten take roughly 12%. Sequencing used PBMCs. The source is a middle-aged woman in good health. Some clones in this sample may be carry-over from other donors' samples.

This clone is a singleton in its sample. The rearrangement uses TRBV15 and TRBJ2-3, with 9 bases lining up with TRBD2. J was trimmed by 1 base and V by 3 bases; bases with no gene match: 2. This CDR3 is 15 amino acids long. The V gene's germline CDR1 is LNHNV and CDR2 YYDKDF (reference sequence). This CDR3 reads CATSRLAGGTDTQYF. DNA of the CDR3: TGTGCCACCAGCAGGTTAGCGGGAGGCACAGATACGCAGTATTTT.

The genes are TRBV7-2 and TRBJ2-2, with D possibly matching TRBD2 (5 bases). Trimming cost V 11 bases and J 4 bases, with 17 bases left between them. CDR3 size: 14 residues. The V gene's germline CDR1 is SGHTA and CDR2 FQGNSA. In DNA form, the CDR3 reads TGTGCCGGCGTCCGGCGCGCGGGCACCGGGGAGCTGTTTTTT. Its translation is CAGVRRAGTGELFF.

This sequence joins TRBV4-3 and TRBJ2-1; 8 nucleotides agree with TRBD2. V lost 4 bases, J lost 0 bases, and 8 bases stayed unmatched. The CDR3 has 17 residues. Germline V gene lookup returns CDR1 LGHNA and CDR2 YSLEER. DNA for the CDR3: TGCGCCAGCAGCCCTTGGGAAGCGGGAGCCTCCTACAATGAGCAGTTCTTC. Translation: CASSPWEAGASYNEQFF.

The chain is built from TRBV2 and TRBJ2-7; D remains unclear. The CDR3 totals 12 residues. V was clipped by 6 bases and J by 4 bases, with 10 bases between them. Germline loops: CDR1 SNHLY, CDR2 FYNNEI. CDR3 residues: CASRPSEYEQYF. The CDR3 DNA reads as TGTGCCAGCAGGCCCTCGGAGTACGAGCAGTACTTC.

The rearrangement uses TRBV28 and TRBJ2-1; a possible D gene is TRBD2 (6 bases). The V end was cut by 9 bases, the J end by 0 bases, with 12 bases between. The CDR3 length is 14 residues. CDR1 MDHEN and CDR2 SYDVKM come from the germline V gene. The CDR3 loop reads CASSLDYSYNEQFF. CDR3 in DNA: TGTGCCAGTAGCCTGGACTACTCCTACAATGAGCAGTTCTTC.

This rearrangement joins TRBV7-8 to TRBJ2-7; perhaps D is TRBD1 or TRBD2 (5 bases each). Germline V gene lookup returns CDR1 SGHVS and CDR2 FQNEAQ. The CDR3 consists of 16 residues. Between the trimmed V and J ends, which lost 4 bases and 0 bases, there was a span of 16 bases. For the CDR3, the DNA is TGTGCCAGCAGCTCTAGAGGGGTCTTAACCTCCTACGAGCAGTACTTC. It yields the protein CASSSRGVLTSYEQYF.

V and J are TRBV27 and TRBJ2-7, with D possibly TRBD2 on 6 matching bases. The CDR3 runs 14 residues. Germline V gene data show CDR1 as MNHEY and CDR2 as SMNVEV (reference sequence). V was cut by 7 bases and J by 5 bases, with 18 bases left in between. CDR3 amino acids: CASKTARGTHEQYF. In DNA form, the CDR3 reads TGTGCCAGCAAGACAGCCCGGGGGACCCACGAGCAGTACTTC.

The J gene is TRBJ2-1, the V gene TRBV2, with 10 bases lining up with TRBD1. CDR3 size: 16 residues. The V and J ends lost 6 bases and 7 bases, in that order; junction bases with no gene match: 12. Germline CDR1 and CDR2: SNHLY and FYNNEI. The CDR3 region has the DNA TGTGCCAGCAGCGGGAACCGGGACAGGGGTGGAAATGAGCAGTTCTTC. Amino acid sequence: CASSGNRDRGGNEQFF.

This sequence joins TRBV30 and TRBJ2-7; D is ambiguous. Germline CDR1 reads GTSNPN; CDR2 reads SVGIG (reference sequence). The CDR3 is 11 residues long. The V gene lost 5 bases and the J gene lost 3 bases, with 8 bases spanning the gap. DNA of the CDR3: TGTGCCTGGGGGGTGGGCTACGAGCAGTACTTC. Residues: CAWGVGYEQYF.

The V call is TRBV9, the J call TRBJ1-3, with no clear D. V lost 0 bases and J 8 bases, leaving 12 bases between the germline ends. Per germline, CDR1 SGDLS and CDR2 YYNGEE. CDR3 size: 14 residues. Here the CDR3 DNA reads TGTGCCAGCAGCGTAGGGGCCCCGGTGGACACCATATATTTT. It encodes CASSVGAPVDTIYF.

The J gene is TRBJ1-4, the V gene TRBV4-1, with 7 nucleotides matching TRBD1. J gave up 5 bases and V 5 bases, and 8 bases lay outside the gene matches. This CDR3 comprises 15 residues. Germline loops: CDR1 MGHRA, CDR2 YSYEKL. Written as DNA, the CDR3 is TGCGCCAGCAGCTCAGCACAGGGGATCAATGAAAAACTGTTTTTT. This gives the protein CASSSAQGINEKLFF.

This clone was counted once. The chain uses TRBV5-1 and TRBJ2-5; the D gene is possibly TRBD2 (6 bases). V gave up 4 bases and J gave up 3 bases, with 13 bases separating them. CDR1 is SGHRS, CDR2 YFSETQ, per germline. This CDR3 spans 14 amino acids. CDR3 protein: CASSRPGLEETQYF. CDR3 coding DNA: TGCGCCAGCAGCAGGCCGGGACTTGAAGAGACCCAGTACTTC.

The V gene is TRBV25-1, the J gene TRBJ2-7, with TRBD2 matching 9 bases. Germline V gene lookup returns CDR1 MGHDK and CDR2 SYGVNS. Trimming cost V 5 bases and J 0 bases; bases outside gene matches: 2. This CDR3 has 14 residues. CDR3 residues: CASSRSGSSYEQYF. CDR3 coding DNA: TGTGCCAGCAGTCGTAGCGGGAGCTCCTACGAGCAGTACTTC.

This chain joins TRBV15 and TRBJ2-1; TRBD1 agrees at 7 bases. J was trimmed by 1 base and V by 5 bases; bases with no gene match: 14. This CDR3 contains 18 residues. Germline V gene sequence: CDR1 LNHNV, CDR2 YYDKDF (reference sequence). The CDR3 bases are TGTGCCACCAGCTCCAAAGACAGGGCTAAAAGTTCCTACAATGAGCAGTTCTTC. Translation: CATSSKDRAKSSYNEQFF.

The chain employs TRBV7-2 and TRBJ1-1; maybe TRBD1 (5 bases). V was trimmed by 1 base and J by 5 bases, leaving 11 bases between them. CDR3 length: 14 residues. Looked up from germline, CDR1 is SGHTA and CDR2 is FQGNSA. The CDR3 bases are TGTGCCAGCAGCTTAGTGGGGCGATTGACTGAAGCTTTCTTT. This encodes CASSLVGRLTEAFF.

The chain uses TRBV19 and TRBJ1-5; D not resolved. Trimming removed 8 bases at V and 5 bases at J, with 13 bases between. Germline CDR1 and CDR2: LNHDA and SQIVND (reference sequence). The CDR3 runs to 13 residues. The CDR3 region is CASSGSLDQPQHF. The DNA of the CDR3 is TGTGCCAGTTCGGGGTCACTCGATCAGCCCCAGCATTTT.

This clone was recorded only once. The chain employs TRBV5-6 and TRBJ1-1; D gene uncertain. This CDR3 has 13 amino acids. V dropped 1 base and J dropped 5 bases, with 9 bases sitting between them. Per germline, CDR1 SGHDT and CDR2 YYEEEE. CDR3 nucleotides: TGTGCCAGCAGCTTGACAGCTGGGACTGAAGCTTTCTTT. This translates into CASSLTAGTEAFF. Full variable domain (outside the CDR3, taken from reference TRBV5-6 and TRBJ1-1): DAGVTQSPTHLIKTRGQQVTLRCSPKSGHDTVSWYQQALGQGPQFIFQYYEEEERQRGNFPDRFSGHQFPNYSSELNVNALLLGDSALYLCASSLTAGTEAFFGQGTRLTVV.

This clone was seen only once. The chain has TRBV10-2 and TRBJ1-1, with 8 bases that match TRBD1. J was trimmed by 3 bases and V by 1 base; bases with no gene match: 1. The germline V gene encodes CDR1 WSHSY and CDR2 SAAADI. The CDR3 consists of 14 residues. For the CDR3, the DNA is TGCGCCAGCAGTGAGTTACAGGGGGACACTGAAGCTTTCTTT. This gives the protein CASSELQGDTEAFF.

The chain uses TRBV9 and TRBJ1-2; a weak D match, TRBD1 (5 bases). The CDR3 totals 15 residues. Germline CDR1 reads SGDLS; CDR2 reads YYNGEE. Trimming took off 3 bases at V and 1 base at J, with 13 bases between the two ends. CDR3 region: CASSEGAGFNYGYTF. DNA for the CDR3: TGTGCCAGCAGCGAAGGGGCAGGTTTTAACTATGGCTACACCTTC.

This clone came up a few times. The chain recombines TRBV6-1 with TRBJ2-1; D is uncertain. With 3 bases removed from V and 0 bases from J, the gap between germline ends came to 9 bases. This CDR3 region has 15 residues. The V gene's germline CDR1 is MNHNS and CDR2 SASEGT. CDR3 protein: CASSEEQHSYNEQFF. CDR3 coding DNA: TGTGCCAGCAGTGAGGAACAGCACTCCTACAATGAGCAGTTCTTC.

This clone was observed a few times. The chain links TRBV5-6 to TRBJ2-5; D perhaps matches TRBD2 (7 bases). The CDR3 is 16 residues long. The V end was cut by 2 bases, the J end by 5 bases, with 19 bases between. Per the germline V gene, CDR1 is SGHDT and CDR2 is YYEEEE. CDR3 in DNA: TGTGCCAGCAGCTTCGGCGGGGGCACCCGGATGGAGACCCAGTACTTC. Translated, it gives CASSFGGGTRMETQYF.

The chain couples TRBV11-2 to TRBJ2-7, with 8 positions matching TRBD2. Trimming removed 5 bases from V and 9 bases from J; junction bases left unmatched: 9. Germline V CDR1 and CDR2: SGHAT, FQNNGV. The CDR3 has 13 residues. The CDR3 nucleotides are TGTGCCAGCAGCCCGACTAGCGAGTTGGGGCAGTACTTC. The encoded protein is CASSPTSELGQYF.

The chain employs TRBV5-6 and TRBJ2-2; D gene ambiguous. Trimming pared 1 base from V and 6 bases from J, leaving 13 bases between. The CDR3 consists of 15 residues. In germline, CDR1 is SGHDT, CDR2 YYEEEE. CDR3 DNA: TGTGCCAGCAGCTTGTTGGGTAGTCGGGCCGGGGAGCTGTTTTTT. It encodes CASSLLGSRAGELFF.

The rearrangement uses TRBV7-2 and TRBJ2-3; possible D gene TRBD1, 6 bases. V was shortened by 1 base and J by 5 bases, with 13 bases between the two germline ends. The germline V gene has CDR1 SGHTA and CDR2 FQGNSA. The CDR3 runs 15 residues. CDR3 bases: TGTGCCAGCAGCTTAGTGGCAGGGGCCCAAGATACGCAGTATTTT. It encodes CASSLVAGAQDTQYF.

As to this clone: This sample includes further DNA sequences coding for the same CDR3. This chain connects TRBV6-1 to TRBJ2-7, with D possibly matching TRBD1 (6 bases). The CDR3 sequence is 12 residues long. The V gene lost 2 bases and the J gene lost 4 bases, with 6 bases spanning the gap. Germline CDR1 and CDR2: MNHNS and SASEGT. The DNA of the CDR3 is TGTGCCAGCAGTGAAAGGGGGTACGAGCAGTACTTC. It codes for CASSERGYEQYF.